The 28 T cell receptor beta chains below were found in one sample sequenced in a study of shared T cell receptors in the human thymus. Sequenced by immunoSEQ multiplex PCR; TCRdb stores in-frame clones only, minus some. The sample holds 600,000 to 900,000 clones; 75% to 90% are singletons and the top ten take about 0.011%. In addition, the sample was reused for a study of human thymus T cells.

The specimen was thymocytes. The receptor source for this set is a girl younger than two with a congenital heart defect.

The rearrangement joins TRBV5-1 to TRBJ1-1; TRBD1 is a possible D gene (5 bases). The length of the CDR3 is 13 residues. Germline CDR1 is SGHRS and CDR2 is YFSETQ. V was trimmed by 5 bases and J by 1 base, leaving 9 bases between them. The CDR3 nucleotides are TGCGCCAGCAGAATACAGGCGAACACTGAAGCTTTCTTT. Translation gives CASRIQANTEAFF.

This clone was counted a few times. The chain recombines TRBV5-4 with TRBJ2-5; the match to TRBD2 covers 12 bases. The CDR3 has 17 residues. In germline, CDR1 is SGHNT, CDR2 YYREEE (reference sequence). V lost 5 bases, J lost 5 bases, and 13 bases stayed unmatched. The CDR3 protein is CASRSLGSSGGAETQYF. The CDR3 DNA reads TGTGCCAGCAGATCTTTGGGTTCTAGCGGGGGGGCCGAGACCCAGTACTTC. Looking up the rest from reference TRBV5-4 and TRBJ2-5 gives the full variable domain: ETGVTQSPTHLIKTRGQQVTLRCSSQSGHNTVSWYQQALGQGPQFIFQYYREEENGRGNFPPRFSGLQFPNYSSELNVNALELDDSALYLCASRSLGSSGGAETQYFGPGTRLLVL.

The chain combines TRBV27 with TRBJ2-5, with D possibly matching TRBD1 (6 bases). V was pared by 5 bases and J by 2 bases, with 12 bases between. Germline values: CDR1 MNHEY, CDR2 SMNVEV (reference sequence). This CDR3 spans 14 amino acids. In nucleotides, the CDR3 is TGTGCCAGCAGTCCCGACAGGTCTCAAGAGACCCAGTACTTC. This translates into CASSPDRSQETQYF.

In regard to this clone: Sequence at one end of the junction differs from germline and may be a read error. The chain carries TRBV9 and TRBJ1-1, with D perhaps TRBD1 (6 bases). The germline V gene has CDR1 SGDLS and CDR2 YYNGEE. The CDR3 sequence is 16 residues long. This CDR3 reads CASSVSGKGVRTETIF. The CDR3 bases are TGTGCCAGCAGCGTATCGGGAAAAGGGGTTCGGACAGAAACTATCTTT.

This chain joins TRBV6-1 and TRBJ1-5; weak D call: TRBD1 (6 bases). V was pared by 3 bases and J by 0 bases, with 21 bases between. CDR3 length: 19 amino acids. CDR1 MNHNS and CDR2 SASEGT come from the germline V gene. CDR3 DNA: TGTGCCAGCAGTGATTATGGGGGCCGGCTCCCCTTTAGCAATCAGCCCCAGCATTTT. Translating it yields CASSDYGGRLPFSNQPQHF.

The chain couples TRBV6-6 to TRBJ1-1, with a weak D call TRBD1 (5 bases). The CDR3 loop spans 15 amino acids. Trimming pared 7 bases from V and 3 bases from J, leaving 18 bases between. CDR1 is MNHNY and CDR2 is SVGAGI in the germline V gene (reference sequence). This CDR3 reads CASMRSGAGDTEAFF. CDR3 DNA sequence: TGTGCCAGCATGAGGAGCGGGGCCGGGGACACTGAAGCTTTCTTT.

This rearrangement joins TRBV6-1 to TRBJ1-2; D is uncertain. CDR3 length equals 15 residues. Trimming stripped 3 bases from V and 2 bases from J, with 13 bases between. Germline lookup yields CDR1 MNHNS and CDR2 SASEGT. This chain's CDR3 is CASSEWAPHNYGYTF. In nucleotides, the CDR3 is TGTGCCAGCAGTGAGTGGGCACCGCACAACTATGGCTACACCTTC.

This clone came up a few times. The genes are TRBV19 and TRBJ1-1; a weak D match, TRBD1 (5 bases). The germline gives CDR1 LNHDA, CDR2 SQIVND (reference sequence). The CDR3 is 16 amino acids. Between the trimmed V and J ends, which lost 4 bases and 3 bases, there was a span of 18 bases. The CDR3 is CASSTPPGPGDTEAFF. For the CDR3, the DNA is TGTGCCAGTAGTACGCCTCCGGGGCCGGGGGACACTGAAGCTTTCTTT.

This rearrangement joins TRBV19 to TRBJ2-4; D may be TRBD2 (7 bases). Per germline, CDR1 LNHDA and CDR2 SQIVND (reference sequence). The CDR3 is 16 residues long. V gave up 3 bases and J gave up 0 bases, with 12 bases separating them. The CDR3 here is CASSMVRGLAKNIQYF. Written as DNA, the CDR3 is TGTGCCAGTAGTATGGTGCGGGGGCTAGCCAAAAACATTCAGTACTTC.

Written as DNA, the CDR3 is TGTGCCAGCAGCCCCCGGGACTCCAACACCGGGGAGCTGTTTTTT. It codes for CASSPRDSNTGELFF. The V and J genes are TRBV5-8 and TRBJ2-2, with D perhaps matching TRBD2 (6 bases). Trimming stripped 4 bases from V and 2 bases from J, with 12 bases between. The CDR3 consists of 15 residues. CDR1 is SGHTS, CDR2 YDEGEE, per germline.

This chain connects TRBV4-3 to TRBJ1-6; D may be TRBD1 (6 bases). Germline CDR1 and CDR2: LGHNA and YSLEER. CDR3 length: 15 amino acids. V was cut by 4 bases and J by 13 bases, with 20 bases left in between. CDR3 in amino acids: CASSLSSGQGYPLHF. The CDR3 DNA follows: TGCGCCAGCAGCCTGTCATCGGGACAAGGTTATCCCCTCCACTTT.

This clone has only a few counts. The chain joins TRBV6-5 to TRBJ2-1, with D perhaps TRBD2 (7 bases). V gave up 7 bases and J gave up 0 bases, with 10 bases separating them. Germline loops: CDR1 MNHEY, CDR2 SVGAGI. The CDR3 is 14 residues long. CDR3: CASTRGHSYNEQFF. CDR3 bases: TGTGCCAGCACGCGGGGGCACTCCTACAATGAGCAGTTCTTC.

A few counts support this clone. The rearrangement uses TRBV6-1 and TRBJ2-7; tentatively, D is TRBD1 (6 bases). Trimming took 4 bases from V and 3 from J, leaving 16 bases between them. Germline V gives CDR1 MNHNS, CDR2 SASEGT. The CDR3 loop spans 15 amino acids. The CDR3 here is CASSAPQGANYEQYF. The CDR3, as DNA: TGTGCCAGCAGTGCCCCACAGGGAGCCAACTACGAGCAGTACTTC.

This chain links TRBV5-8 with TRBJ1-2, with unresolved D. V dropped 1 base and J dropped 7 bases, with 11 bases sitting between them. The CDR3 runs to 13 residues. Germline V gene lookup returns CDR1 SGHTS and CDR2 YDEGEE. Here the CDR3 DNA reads TGTGCCAGCAGCTTGAGGAGGCAGAGTGGCTACACCTTC. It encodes CASSLRRQSGYTF.

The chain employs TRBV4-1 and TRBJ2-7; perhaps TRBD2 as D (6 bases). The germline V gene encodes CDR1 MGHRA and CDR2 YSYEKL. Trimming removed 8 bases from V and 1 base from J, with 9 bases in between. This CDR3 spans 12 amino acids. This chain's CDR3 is CASASGSYEQYF. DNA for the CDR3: TGCGCCAGCGCCAGCGGGTCCTACGAGCAGTACTTC.

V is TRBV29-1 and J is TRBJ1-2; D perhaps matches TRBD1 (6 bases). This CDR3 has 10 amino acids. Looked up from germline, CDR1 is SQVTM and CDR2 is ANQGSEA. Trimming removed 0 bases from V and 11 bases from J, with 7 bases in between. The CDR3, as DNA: TGCAGCGTTGAAGAAGGGGGTTACACCTTC. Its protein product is CSVEEGGYTF.

The CDR3: CSVLRTVSYEQYF. The CDR3 DNA sequence: TGCAGCGTTCTCAGGACTGTCTCCTACGAGCAGTACTTC. The chain employs TRBV29-1 and TRBJ2-7; possibly TRBD2 for D (5 bases). The CDR3 spans 13 residues. V was clipped by 5 bases and J by 0 bases, with 11 bases between them. Germline assignment: CDR1 SQVTM and CDR2 ANQGSEA.

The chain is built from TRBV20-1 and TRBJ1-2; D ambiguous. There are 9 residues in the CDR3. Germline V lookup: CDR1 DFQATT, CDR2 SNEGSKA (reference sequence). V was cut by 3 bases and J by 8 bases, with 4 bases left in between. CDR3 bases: TGCAGTGCTAGGCGGGGCTACACCTTC. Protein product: CSARRGYTF.

The CDR3 DNA is TGTGCCAGCAGCTTAACGAACAGCCGTACTAACTATGGCTACACCTTC. Protein: CASSLTNSRTNYGYTF. The gene calls are TRBV7-9 and TRBJ1-2; D call uncertain. This CDR3 has 16 amino acids. Trimming removed 2 bases at V and 0 bases at J, with 13 bases between. Germline CDR1 SEHNR, CDR2 FQNEAQ (reference sequence).

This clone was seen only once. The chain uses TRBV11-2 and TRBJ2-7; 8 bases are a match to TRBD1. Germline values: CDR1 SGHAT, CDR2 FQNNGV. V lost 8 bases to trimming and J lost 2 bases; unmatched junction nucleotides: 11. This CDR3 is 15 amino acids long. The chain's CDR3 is CASGKVDRATYEQYF. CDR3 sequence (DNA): TGTGCCAGCGGGAAAGTGGACAGGGCGACCTACGAGCAGTACTTC.

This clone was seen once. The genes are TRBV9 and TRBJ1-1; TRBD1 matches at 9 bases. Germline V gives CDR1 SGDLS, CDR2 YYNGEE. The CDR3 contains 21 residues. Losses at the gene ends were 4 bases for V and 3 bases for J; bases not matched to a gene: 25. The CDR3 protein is CASSTLSKRAGTGSFHTEAFF. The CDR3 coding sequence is TGTGCCAGCAGCACTCTAAGCAAGCGAGCCGGGACAGGGTCGTTCCACACTGAAGCTTTCTTT.

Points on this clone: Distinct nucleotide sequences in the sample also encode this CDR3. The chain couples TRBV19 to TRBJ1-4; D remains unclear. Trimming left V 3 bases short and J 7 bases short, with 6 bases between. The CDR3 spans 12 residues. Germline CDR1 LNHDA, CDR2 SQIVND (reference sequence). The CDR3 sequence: CASSIPGEKLFF. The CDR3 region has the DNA TGTGCCAGTAGTATCCCGGGTGAAAAACTGTTTTTT.

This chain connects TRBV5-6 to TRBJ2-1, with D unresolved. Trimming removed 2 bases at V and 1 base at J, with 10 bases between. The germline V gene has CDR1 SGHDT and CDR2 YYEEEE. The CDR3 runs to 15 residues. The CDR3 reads CASSFGQVSYNEQFF. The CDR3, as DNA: TGTGCCAGCAGCTTTGGTCAGGTGTCCTACAATGAGCAGTTCTTC. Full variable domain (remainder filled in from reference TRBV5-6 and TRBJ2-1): DAGVTQSPTHLIKTRGQQVTLRCSPKSGHDTVSWYQQALGQGPQFIFQYYEEEERQRGNFPDRFSGHQFPNYSSELNVNALLLGDSALYLCASSFGQVSYNEQFFGPGTRLTVL.

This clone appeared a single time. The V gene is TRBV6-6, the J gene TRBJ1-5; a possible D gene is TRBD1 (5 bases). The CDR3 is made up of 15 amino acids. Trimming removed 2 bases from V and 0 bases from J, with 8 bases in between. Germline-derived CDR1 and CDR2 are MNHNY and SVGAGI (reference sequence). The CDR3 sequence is CASSYSRVSNQPQHF. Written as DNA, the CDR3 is TGTGCCAGCAGTTACAGCAGGGTTAGCAATCAGCCCCAGCATTTT.

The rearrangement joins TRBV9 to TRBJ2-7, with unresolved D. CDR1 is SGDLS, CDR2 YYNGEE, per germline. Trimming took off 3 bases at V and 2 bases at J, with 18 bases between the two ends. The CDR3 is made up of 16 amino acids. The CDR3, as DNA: TGTGCCAGCAGCGCCACTACCGGGTCCCCCGCCTACGAGCAGTACTTC. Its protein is CASSATTGSPAYEQYF.

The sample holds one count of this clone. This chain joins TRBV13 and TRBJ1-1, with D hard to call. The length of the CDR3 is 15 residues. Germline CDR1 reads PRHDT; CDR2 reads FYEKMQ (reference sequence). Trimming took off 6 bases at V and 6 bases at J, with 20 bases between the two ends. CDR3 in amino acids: CASRRRGLGSAEAFF. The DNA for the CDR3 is TGTGCCAGCAGACGCCGAGGGCTAGGTAGCGCTGAAGCTTTCTTT.

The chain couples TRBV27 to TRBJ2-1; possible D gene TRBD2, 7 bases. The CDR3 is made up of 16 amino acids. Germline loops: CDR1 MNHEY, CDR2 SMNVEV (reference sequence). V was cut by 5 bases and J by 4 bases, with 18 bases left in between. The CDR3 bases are TGTGCCAGCAGTCCGCTGGGGAGGGGGGTGTACAATGAGCAGTTCTTC. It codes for CASSPLGRGVYNEQFF.

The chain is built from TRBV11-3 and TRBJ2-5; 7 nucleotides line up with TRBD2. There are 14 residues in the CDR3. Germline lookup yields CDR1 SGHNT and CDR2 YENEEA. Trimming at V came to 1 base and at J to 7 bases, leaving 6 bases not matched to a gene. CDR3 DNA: TGTGCCAGCAGCTTAGGGCGGGGGAAAGGGACCCAGTACTTC. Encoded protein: CASSLGRGKGTQYF.